This TCR beta chain originates from a study of T cell therapy product for transplant patients (dated by TCRdb to between 2018 and 2021). Regarding the complete study: The wider healthy donor group comprised 20 or so individuals, roughly ten male and 9 female, aged about 24 to 90 years, in Berlin, Germany. The expansion media were supplemented either with IL-7 and IL-15 at roughly 9.4 ng/ml or, alternatively, with IL-2 at 45 to 50 U/ml. To assess clonal composition, TCRbeta repertoires were compared between rapamycin-treated and untreated CMV-specific T-cell products derived from the same donors. The study developed a next-generation autologous adoptive antiviral T-cell product for immunosuppressed solid organ transplant patients, using CMV as the model virus. The TCRbeta repertoire analysis of rapamycin-treated and untreated products included n = 3 healthy donors.

Put plainly, this sample's label means: CMVpp65/IE-1-reactive T cells enriched by IFNgamma capture and expanded in vitro. PBMCs were stimulated for about six hours with overlapping CMV pp65 and IE-1 peptide pools, each applied at around 0.54 ug/ml. IFNgamma-producing CMV-stimulated cells were positively selected with the IFNgamma Secretion Assay-Cell Enrichment and Detection Kit (Miltenyi Biotec). Enriched IFNgamma+ cells were cultured for roughly 20 days with irradiated autologous feeders plus either IL-7/IL-15 or IL-2. To provide sufficient cells for different cell sorting steps, buffy coats were used from 3 of the 19 healthy donors. Biocoll density gradient centrifugation was the method used to isolate peripheral blood mononuclear cells. Healthy donor buffy coats were obtained from DRK. Spanning cysteine to phenylalanine, the CDR3 consists of 12 amino acids. The entry retains the CDR3 DNA only, 36 bases that are in frame from base 1.

Summary of the overall study and its limitations: Rapamycin-treated products showed a more diverse, less clonal TCRbeta repertoire and contained more distinct clones than untreated products. The top 10 clones covered about three quarters of the repertoire in rapamycin-treated products versus about 90% in untreated products. According to the authors' suggestion, the increased clonal diversity in Rapa-TCPs may reflect the survival of low-frequency clones and the preferential expansion of central memory T cells. Paired products from the same donor shared many clones, whereas repertoires from different donors showed no overlap.

There are a few counts of this clone. This receptor's antigen is unknown. No per-base quality is available; no much larger clone lies one base away. Genomic DNA was extracted using an AllPrep DNA/RNA Kit, and TCRbeta CDR3 regions were amplified using the immunoSEQ hsTCRb Kit. Turning to the authors' computational methods: Productive rearrangements were in-frame CDR3 nucleotide sequences without stop codons, analyzed in immunoSEQ Analyzer 3.0. Clonality was computed from productive entropy normalized to the number of productive rearrangements, and sample overlap was measured with the Morisita index. Here the immuneACCESS table is served through TCRdb, limited to in-frame sequences with V and J called. Missing clones are a known gap in these copies; in checked studies unresolved V genes cover under half, and the rest lacks a known reason. V, J and clone size were drawn from that table, and D and trimming were deduced from the DNA. The sample contains a few hundred clones, more than 50% of them found a single time. Approximately 96% of the sample belongs to the ten largest clones.

The TCR originated in an adult in good health. The sequence joins TRBV7-5 to TRBJ1-5. TRBV7-5 is a pseudogene. Sequenced input: a sorted cell population cultured from PBMCs. The sequenced DNA: TGTGCCAGCGGGGCAGGGAGTCAGCCCCAGCATTTT. Translated, this gives CASGAGSQPQHF.